Detailed here is one TCR beta chain. The entry originates in a study of T cells after yellow fever vaccination. TCRdb re-called the 5' RACE reads with MiXCR, one entry per CDR3 protein. The data hold 300,000 or so distinct CDR3 sequences, with roughly 4.3% observed a single time. Losses at the gene ends were 10 bases for V and 5 bases for J; bases not matched to a gene: 11. CDR1 KGHDR and CDR2 SFDVKD come from the germline V gene. CDR3 size: 14 residues. The sequenced sample was PBMCs, obtained 5 days after the yellow fever booster vaccination. This chain uses TRBV24-1 with TRBJ2-5, with 8 bases matching TRBD2. This sequence originates from a man in his late teens or twenties who received the YFV17D yellow fever vaccine. DNA of the CDR3: TGTGCCACGAGCCGGGGGGGGTCCCTGGAGACCCAGTACTTC. Translated, it gives CATSRGGSLETQYF.